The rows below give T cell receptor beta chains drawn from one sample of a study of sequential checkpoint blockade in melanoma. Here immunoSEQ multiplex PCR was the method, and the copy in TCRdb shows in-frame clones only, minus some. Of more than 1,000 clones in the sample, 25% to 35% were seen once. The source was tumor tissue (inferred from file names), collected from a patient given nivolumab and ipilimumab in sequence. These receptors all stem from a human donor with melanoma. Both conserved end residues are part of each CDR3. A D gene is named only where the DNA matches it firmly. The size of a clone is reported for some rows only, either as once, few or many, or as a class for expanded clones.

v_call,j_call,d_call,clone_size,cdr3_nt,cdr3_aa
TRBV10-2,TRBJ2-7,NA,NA,TGCGCCAGCAGTTCCCAAGACTTAGACGACGAGCAGTACTTC,CASSSQDLDDEQYF
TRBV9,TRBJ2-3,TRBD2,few,TGTGCCAGCAGCGTAGGACTAGCGGGACAAGATACGCAGTATTTT,CASSVGLAGQDTQYF
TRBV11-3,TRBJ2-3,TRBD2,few,TGTGCCAGCAGCCAATTACTAGCGGGAGGCACAGATACGCAGTATTTT,CASSQLLAGGTDTQYF
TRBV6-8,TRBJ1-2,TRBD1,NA,TGTGCCAGCAGTTTACGACAGGGGACCTATGGCTACACCTTC,CASSLRQGTYGYTF
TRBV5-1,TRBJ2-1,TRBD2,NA,TGCGCCAGCAGCTCGGGTGGGACTAGCTATGAGCAGTTCTTC,CASSSGGTSYEQFF
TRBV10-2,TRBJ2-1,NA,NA,TGCGCCAGCAACGGAGTCGGGAATGAGCAGTTCTTC,CASNGVGNEQFF
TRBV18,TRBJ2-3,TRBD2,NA,TGTGCCAGCTCACCACTGCCTAGCGGTAGCACAGATACGCAGTATTTT,CASSPLPSGSTDTQYF
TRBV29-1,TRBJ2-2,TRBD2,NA,TGCAGCGTTGTGACCAGCGGGGGAAATAAAAACTCGAACACCGGGGAGCTGTTTTTT,CSVVTSGGNKNSNTGELFF
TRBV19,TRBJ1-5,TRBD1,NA,TGTGCCAGTACCGGCCGGGACAGGGTGGTTGTTAGCAATCAGCCCCAGCATTTT,CASTGRDRVVVSNQPQHF
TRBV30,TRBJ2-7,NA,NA,TGTGCCTGGAACCGGGACATCTACGAGCAGTACTTC,CAWNRDIYEQYF
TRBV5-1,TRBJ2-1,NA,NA,TGCGCCAGCAGCTTTGGGAGCTCCTACAATGAGCAGTTCTTC,CASSFGSSYNEQFF
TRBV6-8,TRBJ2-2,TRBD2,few,TGTGCCAGCAGCTTCGCTAGCGGGGCCCTATTCGGGGAGCTGTTTTTT,CASSFASGALFGELFF
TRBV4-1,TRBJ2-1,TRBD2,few,TGCGCCAGCAGCCAAGTGTCCGCTAGCGGGATAAATGAGCAGTTCTTC,CASSQVSASGINEQFF
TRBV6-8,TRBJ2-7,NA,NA,TGTGCCAGCATAATACCCGGGACCCACACCCCCGAGCAGTACTTC,CASIIPGTHTPEQYF
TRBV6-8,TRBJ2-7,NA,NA,TGTGCCAGCCTCGGACTGGACTGGGTGCAGTACTTC,CASLGLDWVQYF
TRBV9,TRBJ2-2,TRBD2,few,TGTGCCAGCAGCCCCCAGACTAGCGGGAGGGCCGGGGAGCTGTTTTTT,CASSPQTSGRAGELFF
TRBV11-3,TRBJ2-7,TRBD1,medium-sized,TGTGCCAGCAGCTTAGTGGGGACAGTTCCCTACGAGCAGTACTTC,CASSLVGTVPYEQYF
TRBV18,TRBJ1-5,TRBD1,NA,TGTGCCAGCTCACCCGACAGGGGAGGACATCAGCCCCAGCATTTT,CASSPDRGGHQPQHF
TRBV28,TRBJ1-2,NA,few,TGTGCCAGCAGTTCAGGGTATTATGGCTACACCTTC,CASSSGYYGYTF
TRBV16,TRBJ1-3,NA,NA,TGTGCCAGCAGCCAATCGCGAGCGACTGGAAACACCATATATTTT,CASSQSRATGNTIYF
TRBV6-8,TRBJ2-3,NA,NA,TGTGCCAGCAGTTCCAGTCTGAGCGGGACAGATACGCAGTATTTT,CASSSSLSGTDTQYF
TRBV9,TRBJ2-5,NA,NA,TGTGCCAGCAGCGTAGGGGCTACGCGGGACCAAGAGACCCAGTACTTC,CASSVGATRDQETQYF
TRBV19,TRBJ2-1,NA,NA,TGTGCCAGTACCCCCGCTGGACACCTCTACAATGAGCAGTTCTTC,CASTPAGHLYNEQFF
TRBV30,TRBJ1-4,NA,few,TGTGCCTGGAGTGTCAGGACTCATGAAAAACTGTTTTTT,CAWSVRTHEKLFF
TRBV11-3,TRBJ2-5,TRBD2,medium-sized,TGTGCCAGCAGCTTAGGGGGACTAGCGGTTCAAGAGACCCAGTACTTC,CASSLGGLAVQETQYF
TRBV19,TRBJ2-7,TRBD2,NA,TGTGCCAGTAGCCGACCCGGACTAGCGGGAGCCTACGAGCAGTACTTC,CASSRPGLAGAYEQYF
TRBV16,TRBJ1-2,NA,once,TGTGCCAGCAGCCAATATCAGGGGCCCTATGGCTACACCTTC,CASSQYQGPYGYTF
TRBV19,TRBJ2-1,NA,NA,TGTGCCAGTAGTATGGAAGGACGAATTCGGTTCTTC,CASSMEGRIRFF
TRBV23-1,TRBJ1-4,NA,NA,TGCGCCAGCAGTCAATCCAGGGCAACTAATGAAAAACTGTTTTTT,CASSQSRATNEKLFF